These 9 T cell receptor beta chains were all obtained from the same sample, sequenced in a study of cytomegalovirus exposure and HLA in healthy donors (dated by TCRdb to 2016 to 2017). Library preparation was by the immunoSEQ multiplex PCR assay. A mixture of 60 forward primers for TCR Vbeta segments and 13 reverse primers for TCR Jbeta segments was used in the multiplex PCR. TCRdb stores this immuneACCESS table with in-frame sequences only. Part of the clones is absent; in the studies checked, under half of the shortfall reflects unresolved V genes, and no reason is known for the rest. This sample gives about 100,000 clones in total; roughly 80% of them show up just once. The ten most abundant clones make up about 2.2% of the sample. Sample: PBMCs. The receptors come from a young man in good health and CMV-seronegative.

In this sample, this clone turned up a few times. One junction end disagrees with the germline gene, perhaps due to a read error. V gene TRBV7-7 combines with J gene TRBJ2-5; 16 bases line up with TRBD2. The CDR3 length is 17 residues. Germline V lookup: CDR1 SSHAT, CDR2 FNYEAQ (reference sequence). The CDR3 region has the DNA TGTGCTAGCAGCTTAAAGGGACTAGCGGGAGGGAAAGAGACCCAGTACTTC. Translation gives CASSLKGLAGGKETQYF.

CDR3 bases: TGCGCCAGCAGCCTTGGGACTAGCGGGGGGTTACAAGAGACCCAGTACTTC. Translated, it gives CASSLGTSGGLQETQYF. The rearrangement joins TRBV4-1 to TRBJ2-5, with 15 bases identical to TRBD2. With V trimmed by 4 bases and J by 2 bases, 5 bases remained unmatched. Looked up from germline, CDR1 is MGHRA and CDR2 is YSYEKL. The length of the CDR3 is 17 residues.

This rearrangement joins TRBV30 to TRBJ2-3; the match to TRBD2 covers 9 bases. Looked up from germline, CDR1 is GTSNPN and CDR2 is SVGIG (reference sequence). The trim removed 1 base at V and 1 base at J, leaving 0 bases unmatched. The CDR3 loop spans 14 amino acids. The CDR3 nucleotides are TGTGCCTGGAGTGGACTAGCGGGCACAGATACGCAGTATTTT. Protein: CAWSGLAGTDTQYF.

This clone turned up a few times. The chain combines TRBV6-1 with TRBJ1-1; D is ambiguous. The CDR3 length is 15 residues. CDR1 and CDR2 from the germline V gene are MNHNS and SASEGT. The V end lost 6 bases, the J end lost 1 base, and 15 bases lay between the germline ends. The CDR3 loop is CASRDFGISNTEAFF. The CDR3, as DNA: TGTGCCAGCAGGGACTTTGGCATCTCGAACACTGAAGCTTTCTTT.

In nucleotides, the CDR3 is TGTGCCACATGCCGGGACACCAATAATTCACCCCTCCACTTT. It specifies CATCRDTNNSPLHF. The chain combines TRBV21-1 with TRBJ1-6; the table's D call, TRBD1, has no DNA check behind it. TRBV21-1 corresponds to a pseudogene. The CDR3 consists of 14 residues.

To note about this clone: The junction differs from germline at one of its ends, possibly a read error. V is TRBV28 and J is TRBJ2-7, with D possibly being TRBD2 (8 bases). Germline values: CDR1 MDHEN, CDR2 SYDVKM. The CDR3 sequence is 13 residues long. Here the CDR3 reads CASRRGLAGPRDF. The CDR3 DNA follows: TGTGCCAGCAGGAGGGGGCTAGCGGGCCCCCGGGACTTC.

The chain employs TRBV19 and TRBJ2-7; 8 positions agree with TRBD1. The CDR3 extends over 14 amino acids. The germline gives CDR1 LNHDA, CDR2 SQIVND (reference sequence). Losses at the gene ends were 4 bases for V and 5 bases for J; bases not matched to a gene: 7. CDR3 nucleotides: TGTGCCAGTAGTACCCAGGGGGCCGGAGACGAGCAGTACTTC. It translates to CASSTQGAGDEQYF.

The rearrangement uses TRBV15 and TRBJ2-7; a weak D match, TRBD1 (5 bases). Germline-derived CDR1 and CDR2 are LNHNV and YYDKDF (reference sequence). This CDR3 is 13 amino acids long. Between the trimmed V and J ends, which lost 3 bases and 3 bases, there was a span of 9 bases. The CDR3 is CATSSSDSYEQYF. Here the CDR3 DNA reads TGTGCCACCAGCAGCTCAGACAGCTACGAGCAGTACTTC.

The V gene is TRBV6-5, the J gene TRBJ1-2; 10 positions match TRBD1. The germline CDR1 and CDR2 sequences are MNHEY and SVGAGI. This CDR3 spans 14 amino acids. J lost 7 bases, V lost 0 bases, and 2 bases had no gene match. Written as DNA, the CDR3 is TGTGCCAGCAGTTACTCGGACAGGGGGACTGGCTACACCTTC. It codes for CASSYSDRGTGYTF.